What follows are 28 T cell receptor beta chains derived from one specimen sequenced in a study of T cells in Graves' hyperthyroidism and ophthalmopathy (dated by TCRdb to the late 2010s). The method was multiplex PCR. TCRdb records Illumina HiSeq 2000 as the sequencer. TCR beta CDR3 regions were amplified from RNA transcripts. The first round of RT-PCR for the TCR CDR3 was performed with the HTBI primer set and the Qiagen OneStep RT-PCR kit. The public sequencing data were trimmed at Q25 with fastp and processed into clonotypes with MiXCR by TCRdb, which kept only in-frame beta chains. For every CDR3 protein sequence, its rows merge into one entry that carries the most common genes and DNA. This sample is represented by approximately 700,000 distinct CDR3 sequences; roughly 17% of them were singletons. Under 9.5% of the sample comes from the top ten. The material sequenced was blood. All receptors come from a man aged 18 to 29 with Graves' hyperthyroidism.

This clonotype was detected ten times or more. DNA for the CDR3: TGTGCCAGCAGTTTGGGGGGTTCGTTTGCTTTCTTT. Its protein product is CASSLGGSFAFF. The chain combines TRBV28 with TRBJ1-1, with D perhaps TRBD1 (5 bases). This CDR3 has 12 amino acids. With 3 bases removed from V and 11 bases from J, the gap between germline ends came to 13 bases. Germline values: CDR1 MDHEN, CDR2 SYDVKM.

The chain links TRBV2 to TRBJ1-5; D is uncertain. CDR1 is SNHLY, CDR2 FYNNEI, per germline. V dropped 4 bases and J dropped 7 bases, with 17 bases sitting between them. This CDR3 is built from 15 residues. The CDR3 nucleotides are TGTGCCAGCAGTGCCCCCGGCGGGTTCAAGCAGCCCCAGCATTTT. This translates into CASSAPGGFKQPQHF.

The table lists this clonotype with a few counts. The chain uses TRBV6-5 and TRBJ2-3; D gene uncertain. The V end lost 2 bases, the J end lost 0 bases, and 3 bases lay between the germline ends. CDR1 MNHEY and CDR2 SVGAGI come from the germline V gene. There are 13 residues in the CDR3. CDR3: CASSYVSTDTQYF. For the CDR3, the DNA is TGTGCCAGCAGTTACGTCAGCACAGATACGCAGTATTTT.

In this sample, this clonotype turned up many times. V is TRBV20-1 and J is TRBJ2-1; D is possibly TRBD1 (5 bases). Germline CDR1 reads DFQATT; CDR2 reads SNEGSKA (reference sequence). V was shortened by 0 bases and J by 0 bases, with 6 bases between the two germline ends. The CDR3 runs to 14 residues. CDR3 sequence (DNA): TGCAGTGCTAGAGACCAGGGCTCCTACAATGAGCAGTTCTTC. Amino acid sequence: CSARDQGSYNEQFF.

This CDR3 reads CASRPLRGGAGELFF. The CDR3 DNA is TGTGCCAGCAGACCCTTAAGGGGAGGCGCCGGGGAGCTGTTTTTT. This chain connects TRBV3-1 to TRBJ2-2; D perhaps matches TRBD2 (6 bases). The V end lost 6 bases, the J end lost 6 bases, and 17 bases lay between the germline ends. The CDR3 is 15 amino acids. Looked up from germline, CDR1 is LGHDT and CDR2 is YNNKEL (reference sequence). Full variable domain (remainder filled in from reference TRBV3-1 and TRBJ2-2): DTAVSQTPKYLVTQMGNDKSIKCEQNLGHDTMYWYKQDSKKFLKIMFSYNNKELIINETVPNRFSPKSPDKAHLNLHINSLELGDSAVYFCASRPLRGGAGELFFGEGSRLTVL.

This clonotype was seen a handful of times. A read error is possible here, since a much larger clone lies one base away. This chain links TRBV6-1 with TRBJ2-7; 10 nucleotides line up with TRBD2. Germline CDR1 and CDR2: MNHNS and SASEGT. The CDR3 totals 14 residues. For the CDR3, the DNA is TGTGCCTGCAGTCGAGCGGGAGGGCCCTACGAGCAGTACTTC. As protein: CACSRAGGPYEQYF.

The V and J genes are TRBV7-3 and TRBJ1-6; D may be TRBD1 (5 bases). Germline loops: CDR1 SGHTA, CDR2 FQGTGA. The CDR3 extends over 14 amino acids. Deletions cut 3 bases from V and 7 bases from J, with 10 bases between. The DNA for the CDR3 is TGTGCCAGCAGCTTGCAGGGTTGGAATTCACCCCTCCACTTT. Protein: CASSLQGWNSPLHF.

This clonotype was recorded at least ten times. CDR3 bases: TGTGCCAGCAGTCCCTCAAGGGACCACTACGAGCAGTACTTC. It translates to CASSPSRDHYEQYF. The chain recombines TRBV28 with TRBJ2-7, with D perhaps TRBD1 or TRBD2 (5 bases each). Germline V gene data show CDR1 as MDHEN and CDR2 as SYDVKM. There are 14 residues in the CDR3. V was clipped by 5 bases and J by 3 bases, with 14 bases between them. The full variable domain, rest sourced from reference TRBV28 and TRBJ2-7, is DVKVTQSSRYLVKRTGEKVFLECVQDMDHENMFWYRQDPGLGLRLIYFSYDVKMKEKGDIPEGYSVSREKKERFSLILESASTNQTSMYLCASSPSRDHYEQYFGPGTRLTVT.

This clonotype was observed a handful of times. The chain uses TRBV24-1 and TRBJ2-1; TRBD1 is a possible D gene (5 bases). The ends were cut back, 4 bases at V and 7 bases at J, with 10 bases in the middle. The CDR3 consists of 13 residues. Germline CDR1 is KGHDR and CDR2 is SFDVKD. CDR3 in DNA: TGTGCCACCAGTGACCTCAGGGTTAATGAGCAGTTCTTC. Translating gives CATSDLRVNEQFF.

In this sample, this clonotype is large. This chain connects TRBV28 to TRBJ2-7; 12 nucleotides match TRBD2. CDR3 length: 16 amino acids. Germline V lookup: CDR1 MDHEN, CDR2 SYDVKM. Losses at the gene ends were 3 bases for V and 4 bases for J; bases not matched to a gene: 7. The CDR3 coding sequence is TGTGCCAGCAGTTTGCTAGCGGGAGGGCCCGTTTACGAGCAGTACTTC. Residues: CASSLLAGGPVYEQYF.

The genes are TRBV29-1 and TRBJ2-1; 7 bases agree with TRBD2. Looked up from germline, CDR1 is SQVTM and CDR2 is ANQGSEA. The CDR3 covers 17 residues. V lost 6 bases, J lost 0 bases, and 14 bases stayed unmatched. The DNA for the CDR3 is TGCAGCGTCCCCCGGGGAGTAGCGGGTTCCTCCTACAATGAGCAGTTCTTC. Translated, it gives CSVPRGVAGSSYNEQFF.

The V and J genes are TRBV15 and TRBJ2-7; 8 bases agree with TRBD2. The ends lost 0 bases at V and 5 bases at J; junction bases unmatched: 9. This CDR3 is built from 16 residues. From germline, CDR1 is LNHNV and CDR2 YYDKDF (reference sequence). The CDR3 nucleotides read TGTGCCACCAGCAGAGATATAAGCGGGAGAGGTGACGAGCAGTACTTC. Amino acids: CATSRDISGRGDEQYF.

This clonotype showed up just a few times. A junction boundary mismatches the germline segment, possibly from a read error. The V and J genes are TRBV4-3 and TRBJ1-2, with D maybe TRBD1 (5 bases). CDR1 is LGHNA, CDR2 YSLEER, per germline. The CDR3 loop spans 16 amino acids. The CDR3 nucleotides read TGCGCCAGCAGCCAAGAAGGGGTGGTCGGGTCTTATGGCTATACCTTC. Encoded protein: CASSQEGVVGSYGYTF.

With respect to this clonotype: This may be a read error: a much more frequent sequence differs by one nucleotide. The chain links TRBV6-2 or TRBV6-3 to TRBJ2-7; D uncertain. The CDR3 extends over 14 amino acids. Looked up from germline, CDR1 is MNHEY and CDR2 is SVGEGT. The DNA of the CDR3 is TGTGCCAGCAGTTACGCCAGGAGCTCCGACGAGCAGTACTTC. Its protein is CASSYARSSDEQYF.

There are many counts of this clonotype. The chain couples TRBV2 to TRBJ2-7, with D uncertain. The CDR3 spans 15 residues. Per germline, CDR1 SNHLY and CDR2 FYNNEI. Between the trimmed V and J ends, which lost 3 bases and 4 bases, there was a span of 16 bases. The CDR3 nucleotides are TGTGCCAGCAGTGATCCTGACTCAACGGGTTACGAGCAGTACTTC. It encodes CASSDPDSTGYEQYF.

This clonotype occurred many times. CDR3 region: CAWMGGPSYEQYF. The CDR3 DNA follows: TGTGCCTGGATGGGGGGACCCTCCTACGAGCAGTACTTC. The chain joins TRBV30 to TRBJ2-7, with D maybe TRBD2 (6 bases). The V gene lost 4 bases and the J gene lost 0 bases, with 10 bases spanning the gap. Germline V gives CDR1 GTSNPN, CDR2 SVGIG (reference sequence). This CDR3 region has 13 residues.

This clonotype was picked up many times. This sequence joins TRBV30 and TRBJ2-7, with D possibly being TRBD1 (6 bases). The CDR3 consists of 12 residues. The germline V gene has CDR1 GTSNPN and CDR2 SVGIG (reference sequence). V lost 3 bases and J 3 bases, leaving 9 bases between the germline ends. In DNA, the CDR3 is TGTGCCTGGAGATCACAGGGCTACGAGCAGTACTTC. Translated, it gives CAWRSQGYEQYF.

This clonotype was picked up a small number of times. The rearrangement uses TRBV2 and TRBJ1-2; 7 positions match TRBD1. The V gene end was trimmed by 2 bases and the J gene end by 4 bases; junction bases not matched to a gene: 13. This CDR3 spans 17 amino acids. The V gene's germline CDR1 is SNHLY and CDR2 FYNNEI. CDR3 DNA sequence: TGTGCCAGCAGTGAATTTAGGAATATAGGGGGCCTCTATGGCTACACCTTC. This sequence encodes CASSEFRNIGGLYGYTF.

This clonotype turned up a few times. V is TRBV12-5 and J is TRBJ2-5; 7 bases align to TRBD1. V dropped 4 bases and J dropped 5; count of bases not matched to a gene: 10. CDR3 length equals 15 residues. Germline-derived CDR1 and CDR2 are LGHNT and FRNRAP. In DNA, the CDR3 is TGTGCTAGTGGTTCCTCGACAGGGAGTTATGAGACCCAGTACTTC. It translates to CASGSSTGSYETQYF.

In its sample, this clonotype was seen many times. The chain employs TRBV7-2 and TRBJ2-5; D call uncertain. Trimming shortened V by 1 base and J by 1 base, and 7 bases separated the two germline ends. This CDR3 has 14 residues. Germline V gene data show CDR1 as SGHTA and CDR2 as FQGNSA. CDR3: CASSLGASQETQYF. As DNA, the CDR3 is TGTGCCAGCAGCTTAGGGGCAAGCCAAGAGACCCAGTACTTC.

The chain uses TRBV5-1 and TRBJ1-1; D is undetermined. The germline CDR1 and CDR2 sequences are SGHRS and YFSETQ. This CDR3 region has 12 residues. Trimming removed 5 bases at V and 6 bases at J, with 11 bases between. This chain's CDR3 is CASRFDGAEAFF. Written as DNA, the CDR3 is TGCGCCAGCAGGTTTGACGGGGCTGAAGCTTTCTTT. Supplemented by reference TRBV5-1 and TRBJ1-1, the full variable domain reads KAGVTQTPRYLIKTRGQQVTLSCSPISGHRSVSWYQQTPGQGLQFLFEYFSETQRNKGNFPGRFSGRQFSNSRSEMNVSTLELGDSALYLCASRFDGAEAFFGQGTRLTVV.

This clonotype was counted at least ten times. The rearrangement links TRBV28 to TRBJ1-1; D is unresolved. CDR3 length equals 13 residues. Germline loops: CDR1 MDHEN, CDR2 SYDVKM. With 2 bases removed from V and 3 bases from J, the gap between germline ends came to 7 bases. DNA of the CDR3: TGTGCCAGCAGTTTACAGGAGGACACTGAAGCTTTCTTT. Protein: CASSLQEDTEAFF. Full variable domain (outside the CDR3, taken from reference TRBV28 and TRBJ1-1): DVKVTQSSRYLVKRTGEKVFLECVQDMDHENMFWYRQDPGLGLRLIYFSYDVKMKEKGDIPEGYSVSREKKERFSLILESASTNQTSMYLCASSLQEDTEAFFGQGTRLTVV.

This clonotype came up a few times. The chain recombines TRBV10-2 with TRBJ2-5; perhaps D is TRBD1 or TRBD2 (5 bases each). Germline CDR1 and CDR2: WSHSY and SAAADI. This CDR3 is built from 13 residues. V lost 8 bases and J 1 base, leaving 11 bases between the germline ends. CDR3 in DNA: TGCGCCAGCCGGTTGGGACCCCAAGAGACCCAGTACTTC. As protein: CASRLGPQETQYF.

This clonotype was seen only a few times. The V and J genes are TRBV5-4 and TRBJ2-7; D is possibly TRBD2 (5 bases). Germline CDR1 reads SGHNT; CDR2 reads YYREEE (reference sequence). The CDR3 has 13 amino acids. V was shortened by 2 bases and J by 2 bases, with 8 bases between the two germline ends. The DNA of the CDR3 is TGTGCCAGCAGCTTCAAGGGAGCCTACGAGCAGTACTTC. Protein sequence: CASSFKGAYEQYF.

In this sample, this clonotype turned up many times. The chain employs TRBV20-1 and TRBJ2-7; 8 bases are a match to TRBD2. Unmatched junction bases numbered 4, after V lost 1 base and J lost 5 bases. The germline gives CDR1 DFQATT, CDR2 SNEGSKA (reference sequence). This CDR3 region has 13 residues. The CDR3 bases are TGCAGTGCTAGAGTTGCGGGAGGTAACGAGCAGTACTTC. Amino acid sequence: CSARVAGGNEQYF.

The table lists this clonotype with a few counts. This could be a read error, since a much larger clone is one nucleotide away. V and J are TRBV20-1 and TRBJ1-1; D gene unclear. CDR1 DFQATT and CDR2 SNEGSKA come from the germline V gene (reference sequence). The CDR3 extends over 15 amino acids. CDR3 protein: CSAPIAGRMNTEVFF. CDR3 nucleotides: TGCAGTGCCCCCATCGCAGGACGCATGAACACTGAAGTTTTCTTT.

This clonotype was found many times. The V and J genes are TRBV12-3 or TRBV12-4 and TRBJ2-3; tentative D call: TRBD1 (6 bases). The V end was cut by 3 bases, the J end by 3 bases, with 13 bases between. This CDR3 contains 15 residues. CDR3: CASSFGGQGTDTQYF. The DNA of the CDR3 is TGTGCCAGCAGTTTCGGCGGGCAGGGGACAGATACGCAGTATTTT.

CDR3 DNA sequence: TGTGCCTACCTACTGACAGGGAGAGAGACCCAGTACTTC. Amino acids: CAYLLTGRETQYF. The V gene is TRBV30, the J gene TRBJ2-5, with TRBD1 identical over 7 bases. CDR3 size: 13 residues. Germline-derived CDR1 and CDR2 are GTSNPN and SVGIG (reference sequence). V was pared by 7 bases and J by 4 bases, with 9 bases of the junction left unmatched.